This TCR beta chain was recovered during a study of CD8+ T cells in alopecia areata. Study-level information: Treated patients were given 5 to 10 mg oral tofacitinib twice daily. The study gave tofacitinib for 6 to 18 months, then 6 months off drug.

Sample treatment: oral pan-JAK inhibitor, 5-10 mg twice daily. Trimming removed 5 bases from V and 1 base from J, with 20 bases in between. The germline CDR1 and CDR2 sequences are LNHDA and SQIVND (reference sequence). The CDR3 is 17 residues long. This clone has more than one count but fewer than ten. No antigen is known for it. Study-wide results and caveats: Association of baseline CD8+ expansion with response is uncertain owing to one nonresponder.

Once RNA had been extracted, it was reverse transcribed into cDNA to act as the sequencing template. Method: immunoSEQ multiplex PCR; TCRdb's copy keeps in-frame clones and lacks some. The sample gives some 120,000 clones, roughly 57% of which show up once; around 6% is in the top ten. The chain has TRBV19 and TRBJ1-1, with D maybe TRBD1 (5 bases). The input for sequencing was CD4+ T cells sorted from blood, taken at week 4, from a patient treated with tofacitinib. The TCR was taken from a human donor with alopecia areata. CDR3: CASSPLIGGGWNTEAFF. CDR3 in DNA: TGTGCCAGTAGTCCCCTCATTGGGGGAGGGTGGAACACTGAAGCTTTCTTT.